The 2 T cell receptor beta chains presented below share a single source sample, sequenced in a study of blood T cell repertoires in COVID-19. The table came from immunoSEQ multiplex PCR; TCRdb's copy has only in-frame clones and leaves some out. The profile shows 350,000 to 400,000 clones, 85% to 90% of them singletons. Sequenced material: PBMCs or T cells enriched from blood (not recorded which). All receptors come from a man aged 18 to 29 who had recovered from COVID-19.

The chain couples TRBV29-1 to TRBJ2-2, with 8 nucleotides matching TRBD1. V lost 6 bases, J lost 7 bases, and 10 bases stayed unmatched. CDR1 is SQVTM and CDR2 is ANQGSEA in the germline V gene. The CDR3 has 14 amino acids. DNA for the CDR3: TGCAGCGTCGCTACTACAGGGGGTAACGGGGAGCTGTTTTTT. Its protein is CSVATTGGNGELFF.

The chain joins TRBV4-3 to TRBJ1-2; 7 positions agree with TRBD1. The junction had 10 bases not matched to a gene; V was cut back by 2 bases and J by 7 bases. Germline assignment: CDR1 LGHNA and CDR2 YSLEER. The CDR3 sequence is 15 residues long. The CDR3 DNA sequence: TGCGCCAGCAGCCAAACGACAGGGAGCTTCAGTGGCTACACCTTC. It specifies CASSQTTGSFSGYTF.